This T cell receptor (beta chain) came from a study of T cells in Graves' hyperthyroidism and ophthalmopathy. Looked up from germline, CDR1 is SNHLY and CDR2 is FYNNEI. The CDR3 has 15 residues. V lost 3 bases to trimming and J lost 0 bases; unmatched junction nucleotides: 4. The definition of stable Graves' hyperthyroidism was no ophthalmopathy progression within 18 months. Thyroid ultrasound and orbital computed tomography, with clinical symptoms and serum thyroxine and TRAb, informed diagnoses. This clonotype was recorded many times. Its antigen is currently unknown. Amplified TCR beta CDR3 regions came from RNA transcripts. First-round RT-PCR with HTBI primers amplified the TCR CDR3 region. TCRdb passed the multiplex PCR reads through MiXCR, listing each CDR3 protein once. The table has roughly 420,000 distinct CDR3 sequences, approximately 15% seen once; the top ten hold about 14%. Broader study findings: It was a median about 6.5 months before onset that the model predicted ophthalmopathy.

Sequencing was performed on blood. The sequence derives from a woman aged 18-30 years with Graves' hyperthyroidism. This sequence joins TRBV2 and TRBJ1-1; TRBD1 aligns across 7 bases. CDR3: CASSEGQRMNTEAFF. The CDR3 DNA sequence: TGTGCCAGCAGTGAGGGACAGCGTATGAACACTGAAGCTTTCTTT.